The clone carrying this TCR beta chain showed up just a few times. Amplification of TCR beta CDR3 regions used RNA as the template. The HTBI primer set was used in a first-round RT-PCR of the TCR CDR3. TCRdb reanalysed the multiplex PCR reads using MiXCR and keeps one entry per CDR3 protein. The sample shows hundreds of thousands of distinct CDR3 sequences, approximately 16% of them seen only once. The V segment lost 2 bases and the J segment 7 bases; nucleotides outside the gene matches: 4. This CDR3 has 14 amino acids. Germline V CDR1 and CDR2: GTSNPN, SVGIG (reference sequence). These data originate in a study of T cells in Graves' hyperthyroidism and ophthalmopathy.

This receptor was obtained from a middle-aged woman with Graves' ophthalmopathy. The chain recombines TRBV30 with TRBJ2-1; TRBD2 matches at 11 bases. The specimen sequenced was blood. CDR3 nucleotide sequence: TGTGCCTGGAGTAGGGCTAGCGGGAGGAATGAGCAGTTCTTC. Protein sequence: CAWSRASGRNEQFF.